This T cell receptor beta chain was documented in a study of blood T cell repertoires in COVID-19. In the original workflow: The assay estimated nucleated cells by amplifying reference gene primers. The protocol was immunoSEQ multiplex PCR, while the TCRdb copy is restricted to in-frame clones and leaves out a portion. V and J calls and clone size are given by that table; D and trimming were obtained from the DNA. This repertoire shows roughly 700,000 clones, just under 90% found once; its top ten account for approximately 0.25%. Germline-derived CDR1 and CDR2 are SGHNT and YYREEE (reference sequence). Trimming cost V 0 bases and J 1 base; bases outside gene matches: 2. The CDR3 loop spans 16 amino acids.

Sequencing was performed on peripheral blood. The chain joins TRBV5-4 to TRBJ1-3, with 9 bases fitting TRBD1. The clonotype originates from a woman aged 18-29 years with acute or convalescent COVID-19. CDR3 in DNA: TGTGCCAGCAGCTTGGGGGACAGGGTATCTGGAAACACCATATATTTT. Protein: CASSLGDRVSGNTIYF. The full variable domain, rest sourced from reference TRBV5-4 and TRBJ1-3, is ETGVTQSPTHLIKTRGQQVTLRCSSQSGHNTVSWYQQALGQGPQFIFQYYREEENGRGNFPPRFSGLQFPNYSSELNVNALELDDSALYLCASSLGDRVSGNTIYFGEGSWLTVV.